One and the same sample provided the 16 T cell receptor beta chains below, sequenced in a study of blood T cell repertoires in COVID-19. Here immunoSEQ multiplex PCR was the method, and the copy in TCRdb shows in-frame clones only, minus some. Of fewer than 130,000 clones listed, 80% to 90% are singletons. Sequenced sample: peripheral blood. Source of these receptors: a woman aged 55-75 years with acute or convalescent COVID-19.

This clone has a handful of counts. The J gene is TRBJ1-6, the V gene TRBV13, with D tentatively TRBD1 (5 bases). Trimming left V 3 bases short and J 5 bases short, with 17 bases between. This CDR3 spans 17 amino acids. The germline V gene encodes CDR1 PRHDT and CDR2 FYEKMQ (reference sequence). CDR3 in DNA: TGTGCCAGCAGCTTGGGGTCCACAGGATTACATAATTCACCCCTCCACTTT. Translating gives CASSLGSTGLHNSPLHF. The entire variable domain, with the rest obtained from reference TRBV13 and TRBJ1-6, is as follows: AAGVIQSPRHLIKEKRETATLKCYPIPRHDTVYWYQQGPGQDPQFLISFYEKMQSDKGSIPDRFSAQQFSDYHSELNMSSLELGDSALYFCASSLGSTGLHNSPLHFGNGTRLTVT.

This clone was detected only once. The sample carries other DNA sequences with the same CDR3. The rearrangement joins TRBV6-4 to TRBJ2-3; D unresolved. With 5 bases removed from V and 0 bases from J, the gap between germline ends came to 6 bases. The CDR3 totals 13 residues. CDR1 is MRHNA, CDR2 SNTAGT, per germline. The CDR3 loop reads CASSSESTDTQYF. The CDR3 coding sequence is TGTGCCAGCAGTTCCGAGAGCACAGATACGCAGTATTTT.

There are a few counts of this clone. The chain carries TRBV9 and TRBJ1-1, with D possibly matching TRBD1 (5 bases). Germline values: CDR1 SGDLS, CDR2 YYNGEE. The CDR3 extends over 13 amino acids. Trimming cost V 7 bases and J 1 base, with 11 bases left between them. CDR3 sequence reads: CASAAGGNTEAFF. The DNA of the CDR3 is TGTGCCAGCGCTGCGGGGGGGAACACTGAAGCTTTCTTT.

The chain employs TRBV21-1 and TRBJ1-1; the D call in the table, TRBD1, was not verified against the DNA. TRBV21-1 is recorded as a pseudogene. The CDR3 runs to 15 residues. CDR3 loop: CASEGSGSTKTEAFF. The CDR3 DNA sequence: TGTGCCAGCGAAGGGTCAGGGTCTACGAAAACTGAAGCTTTCTTT.

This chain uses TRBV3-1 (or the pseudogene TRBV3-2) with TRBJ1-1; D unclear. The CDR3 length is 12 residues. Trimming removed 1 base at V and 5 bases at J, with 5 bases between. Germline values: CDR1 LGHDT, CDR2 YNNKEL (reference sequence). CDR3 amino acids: CASSQGGTEAFF. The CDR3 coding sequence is TGTGCCAGCAGCCAAGGAGGGACTGAAGCTTTCTTT.

CDR3 DNA sequence: TGTGCCAGCAGCCAAGTCTATGGAGGCTATAGCAATCAGCCCCAGCATTTT. It yields the protein CASSQVYGGYSNQPQHF. The chain couples TRBV3-1 (or the pseudogene TRBV3-2) to TRBJ1-5; D gene unclear. CDR1 and CDR2 (germline): LGHDT, YNNKEL (reference sequence). V dropped 1 base and J dropped 0 bases, with 13 bases sitting between them. This CDR3 contains 17 residues.

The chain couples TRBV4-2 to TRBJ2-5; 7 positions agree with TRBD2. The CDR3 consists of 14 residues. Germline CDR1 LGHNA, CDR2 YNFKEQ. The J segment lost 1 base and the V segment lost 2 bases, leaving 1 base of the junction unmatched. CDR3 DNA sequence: TGTGCCAGCAGCCAAACGGGGGGCCAAGAGACCCAGTACTTC. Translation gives CASSQTGGQETQYF.

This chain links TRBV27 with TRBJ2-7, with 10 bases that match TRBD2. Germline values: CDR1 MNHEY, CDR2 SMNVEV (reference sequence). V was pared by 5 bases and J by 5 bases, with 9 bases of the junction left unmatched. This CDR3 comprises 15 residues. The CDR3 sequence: CASSESGGALHEQYF. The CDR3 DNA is TGTGCCAGCAGTGAAAGCGGGGGGGCCCTCCACGAGCAGTACTTC.

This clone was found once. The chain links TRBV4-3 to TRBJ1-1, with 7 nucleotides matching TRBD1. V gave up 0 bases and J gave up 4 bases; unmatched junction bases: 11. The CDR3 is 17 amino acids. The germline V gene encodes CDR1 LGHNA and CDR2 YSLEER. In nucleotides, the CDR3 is TGCGCCAGCAGCCAAGATTGGGACAGTTCTTTTCGCACTGAAGCTTTCTTT. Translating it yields CASSQDWDSSFRTEAFF.

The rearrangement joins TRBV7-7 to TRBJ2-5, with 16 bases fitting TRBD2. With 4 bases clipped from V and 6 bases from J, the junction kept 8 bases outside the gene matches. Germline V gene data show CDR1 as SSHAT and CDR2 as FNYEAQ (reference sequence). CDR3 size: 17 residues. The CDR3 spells CASSSGTSGGVSKTQYF. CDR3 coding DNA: TGTGCCAGCAGCTCCGGGACTAGCGGGGGGGTGTCAAAGACCCAGTACTTC.

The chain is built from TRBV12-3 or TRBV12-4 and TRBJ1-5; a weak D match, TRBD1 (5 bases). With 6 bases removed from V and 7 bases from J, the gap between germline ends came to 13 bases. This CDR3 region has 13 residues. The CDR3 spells CASRQQVEQPQHF. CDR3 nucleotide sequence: TGTGCCAGCAGACAACAGGTGGAGCAGCCCCAGCATTTT.

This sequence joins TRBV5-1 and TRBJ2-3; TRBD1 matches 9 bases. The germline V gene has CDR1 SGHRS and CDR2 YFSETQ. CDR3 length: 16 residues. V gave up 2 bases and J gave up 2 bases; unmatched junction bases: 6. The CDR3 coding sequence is TGCGCCAGCAGCTTACAGGGGGCGGTTAACACAGATACGCAGTATTTT. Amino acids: CASSLQGAVNTDTQYF. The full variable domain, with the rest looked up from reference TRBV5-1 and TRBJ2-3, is KAGVTQTPRYLIKTRGQQVTLSCSPISGHRSVSWYQQTPGQGLQFLFEYFSETQRNKGNFPGRFSGRQFSNSRSEMNVSTLELGDSALYLCASSLQGAVNTDTQYFGPGTRLTVL.

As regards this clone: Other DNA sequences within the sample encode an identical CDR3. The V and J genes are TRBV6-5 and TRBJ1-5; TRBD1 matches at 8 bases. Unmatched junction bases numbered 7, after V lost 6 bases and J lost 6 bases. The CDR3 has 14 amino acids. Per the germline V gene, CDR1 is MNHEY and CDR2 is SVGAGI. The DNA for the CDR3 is TGTGCCAGCAGGGATGACAGGGGAGGTCAGCCCCAGCATTTT. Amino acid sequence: CASRDDRGGQPQHF.

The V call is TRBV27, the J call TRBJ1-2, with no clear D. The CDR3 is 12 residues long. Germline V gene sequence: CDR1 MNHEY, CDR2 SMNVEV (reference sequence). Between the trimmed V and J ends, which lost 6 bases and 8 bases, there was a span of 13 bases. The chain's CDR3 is CASRSGGGGYTF. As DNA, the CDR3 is TGTGCCAGCAGATCGGGCGGAGGAGGCTACACCTTC.

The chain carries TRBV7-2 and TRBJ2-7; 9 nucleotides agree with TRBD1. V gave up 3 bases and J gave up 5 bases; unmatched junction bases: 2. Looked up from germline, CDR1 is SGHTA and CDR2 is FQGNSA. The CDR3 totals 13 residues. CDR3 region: CASSLGQGHEQYF. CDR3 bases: TGTGCCAGCAGCTTGGGACAGGGCCACGAGCAGTACTTC.

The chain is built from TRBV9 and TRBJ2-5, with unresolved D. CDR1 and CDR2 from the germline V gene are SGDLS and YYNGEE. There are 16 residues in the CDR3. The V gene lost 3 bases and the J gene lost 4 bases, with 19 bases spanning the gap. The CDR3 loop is CASSAHTVGVGETQYF. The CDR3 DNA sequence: TGTGCCAGCAGCGCTCATACGGTCGGAGTGGGAGAGACCCAGTACTTC.